This T cell receptor beta chain was recovered during a study of shared clonotypes between healthy human individuals. Study findings and constraints: Compared with memory subsets, naive subsets generally had larger estimated richness.

Several immunoSEQ plates received, in even portions, the genomic DNA of each subset. Generated by immunoSEQ multiplex PCR, the TCRdb table keeps only in-frame clones and is missing some. The repertoire consists of approximately 2.5 million clones, with more than 90% occurring once and the leading ten covering around 0.15%. As regards this clone: Its antigen is unidentified.

Unmatched junction bases numbered 12, after V lost 5 bases and J lost 6 bases. There are 18 residues in the CDR3. Germline CDR1 reads SGHTA; CDR2 reads FQGTGA. Sequenced: naive CD4+ T cells sorted from blood. Subset meaning: CD45RA+ positively selected. V is TRBV7-3 and J is TRBJ2-1; 14 bases are a match to TRBD2. The clonotype originates from a man aged 18 to 29 in good health. The CDR3 coding sequence is TGTGCCAGCAGCCCAGTTGGCCTGACTAGCGGGGGGGCCAATGAGCAGTTCTTC. Amino acids: CASSPVGLTSGGANEQFF.